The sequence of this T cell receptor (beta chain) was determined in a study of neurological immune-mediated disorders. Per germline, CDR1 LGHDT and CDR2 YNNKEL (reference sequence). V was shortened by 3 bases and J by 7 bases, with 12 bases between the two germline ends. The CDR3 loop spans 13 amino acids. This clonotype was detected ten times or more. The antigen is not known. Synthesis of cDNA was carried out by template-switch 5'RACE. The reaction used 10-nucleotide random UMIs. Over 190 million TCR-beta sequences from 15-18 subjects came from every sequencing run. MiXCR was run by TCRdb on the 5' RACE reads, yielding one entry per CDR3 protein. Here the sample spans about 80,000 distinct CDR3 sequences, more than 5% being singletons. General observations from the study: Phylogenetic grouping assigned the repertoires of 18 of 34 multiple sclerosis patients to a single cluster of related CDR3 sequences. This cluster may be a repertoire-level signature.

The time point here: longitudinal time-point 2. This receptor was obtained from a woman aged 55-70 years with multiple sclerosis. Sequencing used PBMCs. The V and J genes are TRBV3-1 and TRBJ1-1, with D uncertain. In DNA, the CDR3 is TGTGCCAGCAGCCATCTACAGTCAAATGAAGCTTTCTTT. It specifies CASSHLQSNEAFF.